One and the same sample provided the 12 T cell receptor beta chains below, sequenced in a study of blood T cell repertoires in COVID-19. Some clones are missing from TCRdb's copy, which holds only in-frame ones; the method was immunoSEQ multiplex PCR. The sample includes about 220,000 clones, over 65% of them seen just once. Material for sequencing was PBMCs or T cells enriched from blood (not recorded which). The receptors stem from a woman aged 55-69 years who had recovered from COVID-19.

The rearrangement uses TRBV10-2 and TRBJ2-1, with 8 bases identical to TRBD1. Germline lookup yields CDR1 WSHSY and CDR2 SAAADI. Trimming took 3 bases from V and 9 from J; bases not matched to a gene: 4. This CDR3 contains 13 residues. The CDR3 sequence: CASSDQGAGEQFF. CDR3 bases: TGCGCCAGCAGTGACCAGGGGGCAGGTGAGCAGTTCTTC.

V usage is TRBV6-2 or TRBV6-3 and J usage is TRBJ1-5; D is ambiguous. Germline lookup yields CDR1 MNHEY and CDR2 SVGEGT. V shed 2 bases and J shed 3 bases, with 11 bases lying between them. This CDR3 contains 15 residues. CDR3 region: CASSYGWQDNQPQHF. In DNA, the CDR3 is TGTGCCAGCAGTTACGGCTGGCAGGACAATCAGCCCCAGCATTTT.

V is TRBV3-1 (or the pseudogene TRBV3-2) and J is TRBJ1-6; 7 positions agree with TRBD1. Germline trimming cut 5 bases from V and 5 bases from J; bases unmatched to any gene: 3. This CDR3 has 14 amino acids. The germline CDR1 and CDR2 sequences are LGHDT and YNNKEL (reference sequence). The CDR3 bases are TGTGCCAGCAGCTACAGGGGAGATAATTCACCCCTCCACTTT. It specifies CASSYRGDNSPLHF.

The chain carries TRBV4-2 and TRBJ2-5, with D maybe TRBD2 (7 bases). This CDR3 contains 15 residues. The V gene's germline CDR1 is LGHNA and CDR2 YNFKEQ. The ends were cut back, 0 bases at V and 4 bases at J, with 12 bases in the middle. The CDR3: CASSQDVGGRETQYF. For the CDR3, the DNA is TGTGCCAGCAGCCAAGATGTGGGGGGGCGAGAGACCCAGTACTTC.

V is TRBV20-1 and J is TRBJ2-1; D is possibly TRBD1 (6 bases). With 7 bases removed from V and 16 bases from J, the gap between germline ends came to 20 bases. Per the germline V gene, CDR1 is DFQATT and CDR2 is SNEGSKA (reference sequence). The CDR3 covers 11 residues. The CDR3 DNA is TGCAGTGATCTCCCCCGGGACAATCACTTCTTC. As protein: CSDLPRDNHFF.

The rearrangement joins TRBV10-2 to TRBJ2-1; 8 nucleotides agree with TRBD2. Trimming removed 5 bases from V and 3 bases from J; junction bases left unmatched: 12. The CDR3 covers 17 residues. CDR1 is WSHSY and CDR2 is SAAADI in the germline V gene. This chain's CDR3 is CASSSGLDRGGYNEQFF. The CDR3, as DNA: TGCGCCAGCAGTTCGGGACTAGATAGGGGAGGCTACAATGAGCAGTTCTTC.

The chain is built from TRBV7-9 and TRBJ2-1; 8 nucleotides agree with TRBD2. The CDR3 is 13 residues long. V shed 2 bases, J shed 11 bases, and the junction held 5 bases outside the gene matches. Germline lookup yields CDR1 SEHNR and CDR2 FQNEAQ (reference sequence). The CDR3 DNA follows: TGTGCCAGCAGCTTAACCGGGACTAGTAAGCAGTTCTTC. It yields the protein CASSLTGTSKQFF.

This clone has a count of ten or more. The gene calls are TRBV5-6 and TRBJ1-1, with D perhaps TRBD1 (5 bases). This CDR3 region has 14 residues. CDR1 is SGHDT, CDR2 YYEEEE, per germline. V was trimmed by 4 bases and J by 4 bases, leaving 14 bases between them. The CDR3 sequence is CASSRGMVGTEAFF. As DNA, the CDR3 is TGTGCCAGCAGCAGGGGAATGGTGGGCACTGAAGCTTTCTTT.

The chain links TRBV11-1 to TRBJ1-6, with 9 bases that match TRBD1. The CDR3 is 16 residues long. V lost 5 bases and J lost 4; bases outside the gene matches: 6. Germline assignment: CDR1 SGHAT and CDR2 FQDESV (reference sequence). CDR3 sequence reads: CASSIRTGDYNSPLHF. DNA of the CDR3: TGTGCCAGCAGCATACGGACAGGGGATTATAATTCACCCCTCCACTTT.

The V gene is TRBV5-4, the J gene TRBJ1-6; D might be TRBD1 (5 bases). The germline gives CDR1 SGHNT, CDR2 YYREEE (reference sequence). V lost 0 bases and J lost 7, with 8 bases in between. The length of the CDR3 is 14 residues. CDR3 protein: CASSLDGGNSPLHF. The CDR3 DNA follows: TGTGCCAGCAGCTTGGATGGGGGGAATTCACCCCTCCACTTT.

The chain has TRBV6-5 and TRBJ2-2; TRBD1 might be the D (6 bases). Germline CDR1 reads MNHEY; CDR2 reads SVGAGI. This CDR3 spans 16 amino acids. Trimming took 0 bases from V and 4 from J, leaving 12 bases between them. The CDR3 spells CASSYSWDKATGELFF. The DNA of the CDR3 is TGTGCCAGCAGTTACTCGTGGGACAAGGCCACCGGGGAGCTGTTTTTT.

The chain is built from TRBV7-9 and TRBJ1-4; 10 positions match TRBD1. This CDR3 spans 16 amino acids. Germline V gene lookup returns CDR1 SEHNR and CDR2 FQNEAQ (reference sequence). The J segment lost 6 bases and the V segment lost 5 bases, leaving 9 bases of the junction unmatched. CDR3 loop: CASSVRQGASYEKLFF. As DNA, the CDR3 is TGTGCCAGCAGCGTTCGACAGGGGGCAAGTTATGAAAAACTGTTTTTT.